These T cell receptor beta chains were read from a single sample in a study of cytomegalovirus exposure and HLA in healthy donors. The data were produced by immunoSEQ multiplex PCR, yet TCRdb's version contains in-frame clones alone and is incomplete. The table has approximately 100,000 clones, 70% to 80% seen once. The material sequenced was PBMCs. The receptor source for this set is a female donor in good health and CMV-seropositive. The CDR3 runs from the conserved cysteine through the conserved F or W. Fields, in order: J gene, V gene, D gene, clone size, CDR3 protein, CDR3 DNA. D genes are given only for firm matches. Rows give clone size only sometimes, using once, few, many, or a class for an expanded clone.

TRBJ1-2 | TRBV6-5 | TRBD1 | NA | CASSYSTGADYGYTF | TGTGCCAGCAGTTACTCGACAGGGGCAGACTATGGCTACACCTTC
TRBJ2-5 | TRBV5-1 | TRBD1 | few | CASSLSTTGGETQYF | TGCGCCAGCAGCTTGTCTACCACAGGGGGAGAGACCCAGTACTTC
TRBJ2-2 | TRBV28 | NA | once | CASSRVGQNTGELFF | TGTGCCAGCAGCCGGGTCGGACAGAACACCGGGGAGCTGTTTTTT
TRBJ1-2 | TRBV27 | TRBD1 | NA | CASSLSRTGVGYTF | TGTGCCAGCAGTTTATCGAGGACAGGGGTCGGCTACACCTTC
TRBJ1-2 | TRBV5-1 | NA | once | CASSGDVGTGYTF | TGCGCCAGCAGCGGAGACGTGGGTACAGGCTACACCTTC
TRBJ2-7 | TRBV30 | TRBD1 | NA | CAWNRDRGFHEQYF | TGTGCCTGGAATCGGGACAGGGGTTTCCACGAGCAGTACTTC
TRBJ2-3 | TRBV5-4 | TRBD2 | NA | CASSSGLAGGPGTDTQYF | TGTGCCAGCAGCTCCGGACTAGCGGGAGGGCCAGGGACAGATACGCAGTATTTT
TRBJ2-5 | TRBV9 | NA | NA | CASSLQPVQGETQYF | TGTGCCAGCAGCCTCCAACCGGTTCAGGGAGAGACCCAGTACTTC
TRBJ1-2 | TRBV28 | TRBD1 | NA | CASSLPTTGGVDGYTF | TGTGCCAGCAGTTTACCCACGACAGGGGGCGTCGATGGCTACACCTTC
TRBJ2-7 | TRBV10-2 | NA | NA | CASVMSNGGEQYF | TGCGCCAGCGTTATGTCGAACGGGGGCGAGCAGTACTTC
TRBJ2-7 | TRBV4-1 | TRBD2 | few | CASSQDLSGRAYEQYF | TGCGCCAGCAGTCAAGATTTGAGCGGGAGGGCCTACGAGCAGTACTTC
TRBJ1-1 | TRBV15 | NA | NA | CATSRDSRNTEAFF | TGTGCCACCAGCAGAGATAGTCGGAACACTGAAGCTTTCTTT
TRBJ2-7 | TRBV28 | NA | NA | CASSLGGSYEQYF | TGTGCCAGCAGTTTAGGAGGCTCCTACGAGCAGTACTTC
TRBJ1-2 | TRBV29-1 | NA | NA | CSVEVPGLGYGYTF | TGCAGCGTTGAAGTCCCAGGGTTAGGCTATGGCTACACCTTC
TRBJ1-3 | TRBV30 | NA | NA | CAWSRIPSSGNTIYF | TGTGCCTGGAGTCGCATACCTAGCTCTGGAAACACCATATATTTT
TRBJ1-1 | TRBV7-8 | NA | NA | CASSLGGRGATEAFF | TGTGCCAGCAGCTTAGGAGGGAGGGGGGCTACTGAAGCTTTCTTT
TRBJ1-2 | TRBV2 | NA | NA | CASSLLTGYGYTF | TGTGCCAGCTCTCTCCTCACGGGCTATGGCTACACCTTC
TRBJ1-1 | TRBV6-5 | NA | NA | CASSRRVVGSTEAFF | TGTGCCAGCAGTCGTCGGGTCGTGGGGAGCACTGAAGCTTTCTTT
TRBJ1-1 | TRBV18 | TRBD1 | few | CASSLGQGGSYTEAFF | TGTGCCAGCTCACTGGGACAGGGAGGATCGTATACTGAAGCTTTCTTT
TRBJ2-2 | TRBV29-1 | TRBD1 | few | CSVGQGRTGELFF | TGCAGCGTTGGACAGGGACGCACCGGGGAGCTGTTTTTT
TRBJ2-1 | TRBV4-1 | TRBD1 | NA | CASSPGQGAVDEQFF | TGCGCCAGCAGCCCGGGACAGGGGGCTGTCGATGAGCAGTTCTTC
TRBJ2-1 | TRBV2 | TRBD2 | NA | CASSALASRPFDNEQFF | TGTGCCAGCAGTGCACTAGCGTCTCGACCGTTTGACAATGAGCAGTTCTTC
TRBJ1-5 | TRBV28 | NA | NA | CASRSGNQPQHF | TGTGCCAGCAGATCAGGGAATCAGCCCCAGCATTTT
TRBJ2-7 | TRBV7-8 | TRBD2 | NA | CASSLRAGGPGEQYF | TGTGCCAGCAGCTTACGAGCGGGAGGGCCTGGCGAGCAGTACTTC
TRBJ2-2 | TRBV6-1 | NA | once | CASSESFRQDTGELFF | TGTGCCAGCAGTGAGTCATTCCGACAGGACACCGGGGAGCTGTTTTTT
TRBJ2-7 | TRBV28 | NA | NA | CASSFWAEQYF | TGTGCCAGCAGTTTTTGGGCAGAGCAGTACTTC
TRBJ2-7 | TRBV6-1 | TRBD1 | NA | CASSEATGGRTYEQYF | TGTGCCAGCAGTGAAGCTACAGGGGGCAGAACCTACGAGCAGTACTTC
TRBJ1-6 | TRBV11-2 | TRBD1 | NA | CASSLDRGLYSPLHF | TGTGCCAGCAGCTTGGACAGGGGATTGTATTCACCCCTCCACTTT
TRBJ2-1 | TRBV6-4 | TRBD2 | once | CASSAGLAGGNEQFF | TGTGCCAGCAGTGCCGGACTAGCGGGAGGGAATGAGCAGTTCTTC
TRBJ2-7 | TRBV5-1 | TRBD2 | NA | CASSARTSGYYEQYF | TGCGCCAGCAGCGCTAGGACTAGCGGGTACTACGAGCAGTACTTC
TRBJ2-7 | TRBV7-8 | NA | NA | CASSSSGHSYEQYF | TGTGCCAGCAGCTCGTCGGGACACTCCTACGAGCAGTACTTC
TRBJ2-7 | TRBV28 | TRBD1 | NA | CASRKVGTGSMYEQYF | TGTGCCAGCAGAAAAGTAGGGACAGGGAGTATGTACGAGCAGTACTTC
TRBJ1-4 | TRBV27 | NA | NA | CASSQGLRSEKLFF | TGTGCCAGCAGCCAGGGGCTGAGGTCTGAAAAACTGTTTTTT